The 2 T cell receptor beta chains below were found in one sample sequenced in a study of CD8 T cells in ankylosing spondylitis. Study-level findings and limits: Typical of ankylosing spondylitis blood, it appeared, was a TCR beta motif of about eight highly homologous variants.

For these receptors, no antigen is known. MiXCR, applied by TCRdb to the 5' RACE reads, yields one record per CDR3 protein. The sample lists 500,000 to 550,000 distinct CDR3 sequences; over 9.5% were seen once. Sequenced sample: blood, either unsorted or a sorted T cell fraction (not recorded which). These receptor sequences come from a male donor with ankylosing spondylitis.

This clonotype was seen a few times. This CDR3 reads CASSLVAGMADTQYF. The CDR3 nucleotides are TGTGCCAGCAGCTTAGTGGCGGGAATGGCAGATACGCAGTATTTT. The chain has TRBV11-2 and TRBJ2-3; the D gene is possibly TRBD2 (6 bases). CDR1 SGHAT and CDR2 FQNNGV come from the germline V gene. This CDR3 spans 15 amino acids. V was cut by 1 base and J by 4 bases, with 12 bases left in between.

This clonotype was seen a few times. The rearrangement uses TRBV5-1 and TRBJ2-5; 10 bases match TRBD2. The CDR3 totals 17 residues. The V gene end was trimmed by 0 bases and the J gene end by 5 bases; junction bases not matched to a gene: 10. Germline V lookup: CDR1 SGHRS, CDR2 YFSETQ. The CDR3 DNA sequence: TGCGCCAGCAGCTTGGTACTAGCGGGGAGCCTCACGGAGACCCAGTACTTC. Amino acids: CASSLVLAGSLTETQYF.